Below are 17 T cell receptor beta chains sequenced from a single sample in a study of blood T cells in healthy people across ages. It was with a sample-barcoded 5' primer and a J-beta primer mix that a second PCR of about 7 to 12 cycles was run. TCRdb used MiXCR to reprocess the 5' RACE reads, holding one entry per CDR3 protein. This table has fewer than 1,000,000 distinct CDR3 sequences, about 46% appearing once. Source material: blood. Receptors were obtained from an older man in good health.

This clonotype was detected a few times. The chain recombines TRBV29-1 with TRBJ2-7; D might be TRBD1 (5 bases). Germline V gives CDR1 SQVTM, CDR2 ANQGSEA. The CDR3 extends over 12 amino acids. V lost 7 bases to trimming and J lost 2 bases, with 12 bases between them. CDR3 region: CSAGQETYEQYF. CDR3 DNA: TGCAGCGCCGGACAAGAAACCTACGAGCAGTACTTC.

The V call is TRBV6-5, the J call TRBJ2-5, with 14 bases matching TRBD2. The V and J ends lost 2 bases and 4 bases, in that order; junction bases with no gene match: 9. The CDR3 length is 18 residues. The germline CDR1 and CDR2 sequences are MNHEY and SVGAGI. The CDR3, as DNA: TGTGCCAGCAGTTACGGGACTAGCGGGAGTGTATACAGAGAGACCCAGTACTTC. Translating gives CASSYGTSGSVYRETQYF.

As regards this clonotype: A read error may be the cause here, since a much bigger clone is one base away. This rearrangement joins TRBV12-3 or TRBV12-4 to TRBJ2-3; 7 bases align to TRBD2. J was trimmed by 4 bases and V by 4 bases; bases with no gene match: 5. The CDR3 spans 14 residues. CDR3 residues: CASSSIAGADTQYF. The CDR3 region has the DNA TGTGCCAGCAGTTCAATAGCGGGCGCAGATACGCAGTATTTT.

The table lists this clonotype with a few counts. CDR3 coding DNA: TGCGCCAGCACCCCGACGGACAGGGGCAACACTGAAGCTTTCTTT. This translates into CASTPTDRGNTEAFF. This chain joins TRBV5-1 and TRBJ1-1; 9 bases align to TRBD1. After removal of 6 bases from V and 2 bases from J, the junction contained 8 bases not matched to a gene. Per the germline V gene, CDR1 is SGHRS and CDR2 is YFSETQ. This CDR3 has 15 residues.

For this clonotype: One end of the junction does not line up with germline, which may come from a read error. The chain carries TRBV5-1 and TRBJ2-3; 7 bases align to TRBD2. This CDR3 is 15 amino acids long. Looked up from germline, CDR1 is SGHRS and CDR2 is YFSETQ. CDR3 protein: CASSVVSGLTGTQYF. CDR3 DNA: TGCGCCAGCAGCGTGGTTAGCGGGCTCACAGGTACGCAGTATTTT. Looking up the rest from reference TRBV5-1 and TRBJ2-3 gives the full variable domain: KAGVTQTPRYLIKTRGQQVTLSCSPISGHRSVSWYQQTPGQGLQFLFEYFSETQRNKGNFPGRFSGRQFSNSRSEMNVSTLELGDSALYLCASSVVSGLTGTQYFGPGTRLTVL.

The chain carries TRBV11-2 and TRBJ2-5; the match to TRBD2 covers 7 bases. J was trimmed by 4 bases and V by 5 bases; bases with no gene match: 7. Germline loops: CDR1 SGHAT, CDR2 FQNNGV. The CDR3 sequence is 14 residues long. This CDR3 reads CASSTASGRETQYF. Here the CDR3 DNA reads TGTGCCAGCAGCACGGCTAGCGGTCGAGAGACCCAGTACTTC.

The V and J genes are TRBV20-1 and TRBJ2-5, with 8 bases lining up with TRBD2. Germline values: CDR1 DFQATT, CDR2 SNEGSKA (reference sequence). V was clipped by 4 bases and J by 1 base; unmatched bases: 8. The CDR3 loop spans 15 amino acids. CDR3 region: CSAMVRGGAQETQYF. The DNA of the CDR3 is TGCAGTGCTATGGTCCGGGGGGGGGCCCAAGAGACCCAGTACTTC.

This chain links TRBV20-1 with TRBJ1-4, with TRBD1 matching over 7 bases. V lost 5 bases and J lost 7; bases outside the gene matches: 19. This CDR3 has 17 residues. CDR1 is DFQATT and CDR2 is SNEGSKA in the germline V gene (reference sequence). This CDR3 is CSAADRRPPPHGEKLFF. The CDR3 nucleotides are TGCAGTGCTGCGGACAGGAGACCACCCCCGCACGGTGAAAAACTGTTTTTT.

The chain uses TRBV30 and TRBJ2-5; unclear D gene. The germline gives CDR1 GTSNPN, CDR2 SVGIG (reference sequence). V lost 7 bases, J lost 1 base, and 10 bases lay in between. The CDR3 sequence is 12 residues long. The CDR3 nucleotides read TGTGCCTCAAACATAGCCCAAGAGACCCAGTACTTC. Translated, it gives CASNIAQETQYF.

This rearrangement joins TRBV25-1 to TRBJ2-3, with unresolved D. Germline lookup yields CDR1 MGHDK and CDR2 SYGVNS. V lost 1 base to trimming and J lost 3 bases, with 2 bases between them. The CDR3 contains 12 residues. The CDR3: CASSEFTDTQYF. The CDR3 DNA reads TGTGCCAGCAGTGAATTTACAGATACGCAGTATTTT.

The V gene is TRBV20-1, the J gene TRBJ1-5; D possibly corresponds to TRBD1 (6 bases). V lost 2 bases to trimming and J lost 0 bases, with 11 bases between them. The CDR3 runs 15 residues. Germline V lookup: CDR1 DFQATT, CDR2 SNEGSKA (reference sequence). This CDR3 reads CSARPTGNSNQPQHF. The CDR3 DNA is TGCAGTGCTAGACCCACAGGGAATAGCAATCAGCCCCAGCATTTT.

J is TRBJ2-6 and V is TRBV5-1, with 8 nucleotides matching TRBD1. The junction had 7 bases not matched to a gene; V was cut back by 3 bases and J by 2 bases. The V gene's germline CDR1 is SGHRS and CDR2 YFSETQ. The CDR3 totals 17 residues. CDR3 DNA sequence: TGCGCCAGCAGCTGGGCCAAACAGGGGGCTGGGGCCAACGTCCTGACTTTC. Protein sequence: CASSWAKQGAGANVLTF.

Only a few counts were recorded for this clonotype. V usage is TRBV7-2 and J usage is TRBJ2-3; tentatively, D is TRBD1 (5 bases). V lost 5 bases and J lost 3, with 9 bases in between. The CDR3 spans 13 residues. Germline V gives CDR1 SGHTA, CDR2 FQGNSA. In DNA form, the CDR3 reads TGTGCCAGCAGCCGACGACAGACAGATACGCAGTATTTT. This translates into CASSRRQTDTQYF.

The V gene is TRBV29-1, the J gene TRBJ1-5; possibly TRBD1 for D (5 bases). The CDR3 has 13 residues. Looked up from germline, CDR1 is SQVTM and CDR2 is ANQGSEA. V shed 7 bases and J shed 5 bases, with 15 bases lying between them. As DNA, the CDR3 is TGCAGCGCCGGGGCGGGGGGAGATCAGCCCCAGCATTTT. It encodes CSAGAGGDQPQHF.

This rearrangement joins TRBV7-9 to TRBJ1-5; unclear D gene. The germline gives CDR1 SEHNR, CDR2 FQNEAQ (reference sequence). V lost 4 bases, J lost 0 bases, and 10 bases lay in between. There are 15 residues in the CDR3. The CDR3 here is CASSSDGISNQPQHF. The CDR3 DNA reads as TGTGCCAGCAGCTCAGACGGGATTAGCAATCAGCCCCAGCATTTT. Full variable domain (missing parts from reference TRBV7-9 and TRBJ1-5): DTGVSQNPRHKITKRGQNVTFRCDPISEHNRLYWYRQTLGQGPEFLTYFQNEAQLEKSRLLSDRFSAERPKGSFSTLEIQRTEQGDSAMYLCASSSDGISNQPQHFGDGTRLSIL.

The chain couples TRBV12-3 or TRBV12-4 to TRBJ2-5; possibly TRBD2 for D (7 bases). The CDR3 has 15 amino acids. Between the trimmed V and J ends, which lost 0 bases and 5 bases, there was a span of 13 bases. The CDR3 region is CASSLAGGLWETQYF. The CDR3 DNA reads TGTGCCAGCAGTTTAGCGGGGGGGCTCTGGGAGACCCAGTACTTC.

The J gene is TRBJ2-1, the V gene TRBV29-1; D is perhaps TRBD1 or TRBD2 (6 bases each). With 0 bases removed from V and 7 bases from J, the gap between germline ends came to 16 bases. The CDR3 extends over 15 amino acids. Germline values: CDR1 SQVTM, CDR2 ANQGSEA. This chain's CDR3 is CSVEDPARGDNEQFF. The CDR3, as DNA: TGCAGCGTTGAAGATCCGGCTAGGGGGGATAATGAGCAGTTCTTC.